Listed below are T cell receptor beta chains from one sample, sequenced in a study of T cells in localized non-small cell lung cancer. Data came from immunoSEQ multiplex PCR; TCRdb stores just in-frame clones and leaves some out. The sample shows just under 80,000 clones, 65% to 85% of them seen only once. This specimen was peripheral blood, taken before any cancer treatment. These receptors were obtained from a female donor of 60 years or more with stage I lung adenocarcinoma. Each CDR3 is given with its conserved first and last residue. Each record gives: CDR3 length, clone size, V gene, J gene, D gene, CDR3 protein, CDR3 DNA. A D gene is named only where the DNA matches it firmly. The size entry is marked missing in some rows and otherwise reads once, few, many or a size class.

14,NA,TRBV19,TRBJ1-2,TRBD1,CASSTRGPNYGYTF,TGTGCCAGTAGTACCAGGGGGCCCAACTATGGCTACACCTTC
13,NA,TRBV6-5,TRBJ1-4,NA,CASSYSPDEKLFF,TGTGCCAGCAGTTACTCTCCCGATGAAAAACTGTTTTTT
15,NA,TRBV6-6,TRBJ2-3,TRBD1,CASSYSLTGTDTQYF,TGTGCCAGCAGTTACTCCTTGACAGGGACAGATACGCAGTATTTT
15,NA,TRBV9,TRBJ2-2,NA,CASSVASMGPGELFF,TGTGCCAGCAGCGTAGCTTCCATGGGACCCGGGGAGCTGTTTTTT
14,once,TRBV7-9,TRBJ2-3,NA,CASSFSSATDTQYF,TGTGCCAGCAGCTTCTCATCTGCCACAGATACGCAGTATTTT
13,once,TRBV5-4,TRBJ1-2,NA,CASSLLRDRGYTF,TGTGCCAGCAGCTTGTTACGGGACCGTGGCTACACCTTC
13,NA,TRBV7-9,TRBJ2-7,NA,CASSYNSPHEQYF,TGTGCCAGCAGCTATAACTCCCCTCACGAGCAGTACTTC
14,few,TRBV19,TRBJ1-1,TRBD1,CASSKTGMGTEAFF,TGTGCCAGTAGTAAGACAGGGATGGGCACTGAAGCTTTCTTT
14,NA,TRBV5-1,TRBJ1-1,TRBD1,CASSLGGGYTEAFF,TGCGCCAGCAGCTTGGGAGGGGGCTATACTGAAGCTTTCTTT
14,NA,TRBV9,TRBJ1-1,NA,CASSAVPSNTEAFF,TGTGCCAGCAGCGCGGTCCCTTCGAACACTGAAGCTTTCTTT
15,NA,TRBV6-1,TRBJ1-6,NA,CASSGASSYNSPLHF,TGTGCCAGCAGTGGGGCGAGCTCCTATAATTCACCCCTCCACTTT
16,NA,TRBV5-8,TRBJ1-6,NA,CASSSTRLGIDSPLHF,TGTGCCAGCAGCTCCACGCGCCTTGGGATTGATTCACCCCTCCACTTT
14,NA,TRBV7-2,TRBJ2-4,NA,CASSPGLREAIQYF,TGTGCCAGCAGCCCCGGCCTCAGGGAAGCCATTCAGTACTTC
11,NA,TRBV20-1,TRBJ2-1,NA,CSALRVDEQFF,TGCAGTGCTCTCCGGGTCGATGAGCAGTTCTTC
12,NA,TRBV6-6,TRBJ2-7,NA,CASSVYVGEQYF,TGTGCCAGCAGCGTATACGTCGGCGAGCAGTACTTC
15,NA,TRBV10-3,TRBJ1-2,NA,CAISARQVPGYGYTF,TGTGCCATCAGTGCCCGACAGGTTCCTGGCTATGGCTACACCTTC
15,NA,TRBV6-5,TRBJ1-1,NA,CASRTPGRVNTEAFF,TGTGCCAGCAGGACCCCGGGGCGGGTGAACACTGAAGCTTTCTTT
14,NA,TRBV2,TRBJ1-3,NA,CASSEYSSGNTIYF,TGTGCCAGCAGTGAATATAGCTCTGGAAACACCATATATTTT
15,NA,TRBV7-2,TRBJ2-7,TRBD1,CASRLDLGQAFGQYF,TGTGCCAGCAGATTAGATCTGGGACAGGCCTTCGGGCAGTACTTC